These T cell receptor beta chains were read from a single sample in a study of CD4 T cells in relation to SARS-CoV-2 and coronaviruses. These receptors lack a known antigen. The table came from immunoSEQ multiplex PCR; TCRdb's copy has only in-frame clones and leaves some out. The top ten clones hold roughly a quarter of a sample with over 15,000 clones, roughly 80% of them seen once. Sequencing was carried out using CD4+ T cells from PBMCs, cultured in vitro. The receptors stem from a human donor in good health. The CDR3 runs from the conserved cysteine through the conserved F or W. A D gene is named only where the DNA matches it firmly. Not all rows give a size; the values are once, few, many and, for expanded clones, a class.

>NA|TRBJ1-1|TRBV6-5|NA
TGTGCCAGCAGGAGACCCTTTCGAAACACTGAAGCTTTCTTT
CASRRPFRNTEAFF
>NA|TRBJ2-7|TRBV6-2/TRBV6-3|NA
TGTGCCAGCAGTTATATCCCCCCCTACGAGCAGTACTTC
CASSYIPPYEQYF
>TRBD2|TRBJ2-3|TRBV5-4|NA
TGTGCCAGCAGCTTGGGCGGGAGAGGTGGAGATACGCAGTATTTT
CASSLGGRGGDTQYF
>NA|TRBJ2-7|TRBV28|NA
TGTGCCAGCAGTTATACCGGACGGGGATCCTACGAGCAGTACTTC
CASSYTGRGSYEQYF
>TRBD2|TRBJ2-3|TRBV10-3|NA
TGTGCCATCAGACGGGGACTAGCGGGAGGGATCACAGATACGCAGTATTTT
CAIRRGLAGGITDTQYF
>NA|TRBJ1-4|TRBV4-2|few
TGTGCCAGCAGCCAAGAAGGGACGGCAAATGAAAAACTGTTTTTT
CASSQEGTANEKLFF
>NA|TRBJ1-3|TRBV5-1|NA
TGCGCCAGCAGCAAGATGGAAGTGGCGGGATGGTCTAACTCTGGAAACACCATATATTTT
CASSKMEVAGWSNSGNTIYF
>TRBD1|TRBJ2-7|TRBV13|NA
TGTGCCAGCAGCTCCTTGACGACAGGGGCCCCCTGGGAGCAGTACTTC
CASSSLTTGAPWEQYF
>TRBD2|TRBJ2-3|TRBV6-2/TRBV6-3|NA
TGTGCCAGCAGTTACCCTCTAGTCGGGAGGACAGATACGCAGTATTTT
CASSYPLVGRTDTQYF
>NA|TRBJ2-5|TRBV3-1/TRBV3-2|NA
TGTGCCAGCAGCCAATTGAGCGGACTCCAACAAGAGACCCAGTACTTC
CASSQLSGLQQETQYF
>NA|TRBJ1-5|TRBV15|few
TGTGCCACCAGCAGAGTTGGGGGGCGCGGACAGCCCCAGCATTTT
CATSRVGGRGQPQHF
>NA|TRBJ2-3|TRBV5-1|NA
TGCGCCAGCAGCTTGGGGGGGGTCCGCACAGATACGCAGTATTTT
CASSLGGVRTDTQYF
>NA|TRBJ1-4|TRBV7-9|NA
TGTGCCAGCAGCGAGGACAGTCCAAAACTGTTTTTT
CASSEDSPKLFF
>NA|TRBJ2-1|TRBV7-3|NA
TGTGCCAGCAGCTTAAACCCCCCCGAAGTAGGCACCAGCGAATTCTTC
CASSLNPPEVGTSEFF
>TRBD1|TRBJ1-2|TRBV7-8|NA
TGTGCCAGCAGCTTAGTACTTCTGGACAGGGGGCGCGAAGCTCGTGGCTACACCTTC
CASSLVLLDRGREARGYTF
>NA|TRBJ2-5|TRBV27|NA
TGTGCCAGCCGCGGGATTCCGAACCAATTCGAGACCCAGTACTTC
CASRGIPNQFETQYF
>NA|TRBJ2-7|TRBV11-2|NA
TGTGCCAGCAGCTTAGAAAGGCGTTACGAGCAGTACTTC
CASSLERRYEQYF
>NA|TRBJ1-2|TRBV6-1|NA
TGTGCCAGCAGTGCCCACGGACGGACAGCCAACTATGGCTACACCTTC
CASSAHGRTANYGYTF
>NA|TRBJ2-7|TRBV21-1|NA
TGTGCCAGCAGCACAGCCTCAGACAGGGGTGGTTACGAGCAGTACTTC
CASSTASDRGGYEQYF
>NA|TRBJ2-7|TRBV5-5|medium-sized
TGTGCCAGCAGCTTGGTCGGGAACTCCTACGAGCAGTACTTC
CASSLVGNSYEQYF
>TRBD1|TRBJ2-7|TRBV5-1|NA
TGCGCCAGCAGCAACAACAACAGGGGCAACGAGCAGTACTTC
CASSNNNRGNEQYF
>TRBD2|TRBJ2-3|TRBV7-8|NA
TGTGCCAGCAGCCTTAGCGGGAGGGCCTCAGATACGCAGTATTTT
CASSLSGRASDTQYF
>TRBD1|TRBJ1-5|TRBV28|few
TGTGCCAGCAGTCCAGCGACAGGGAAGGCCCAGCATTTT
CASSPATGKAQHF
>TRBD2|TRBJ2-7|TRBV11-2|NA
TGTGCCAGCAGCGCCACTAGCGGGACCATCGAGCAGTACTTC
CASSATSGTIEQYF
>TRBD1|TRBJ1-5|TRBV19|NA
TGTGCCAGTACCGGGACAGGGCGGTGGAATCAGCCCCAGCATTTT
CASTGTGRWNQPQHF
>NA|TRBJ2-6|TRBV5-4|once
TGTGCCAGCAGCCTGGTTGGGGCCAACGTCCTGACTTTC
CASSLVGANVLTF
>NA|TRBJ2-2|TRBV7-3|few
TGTGCCAGCAGCTCCCTCGGAGGGAAAACCGGGGAGCTGTTTTTT
CASSSLGGKTGELFF
>TRBD1|TRBJ2-3|TRBV18|NA
TGTGCCAGCTCACCGGAGGGGACAGGGTACACAGATACGCAGTATTTT
CASSPEGTGYTDTQYF
>NA|TRBJ1-1|TRBV3-1/TRBV3-2|NA
TGTGCCAGCAATCGTCAGGGACGGGGGGAAGCTTTCTTT
CASNRQGRGEAFF
>NA|TRBJ2-7|TRBV5-1|NA
TGCGCCAGCAGCTTGAATTTTTTGGGGAACTACGAGCAGTACTTC
CASSLNFLGNYEQYF
>NA|TRBJ2-7|TRBV25-1|NA
TGTGCCAGCAGTGAATTAACAGAAACCTACGAGCAGTACTTC
CASSELTETYEQYF
>NA|TRBJ1-6|TRBV6-5|NA
TGTGCCAGCAGTACAGGGTGGGATTCACCCCTCCACTTT
CASSTGWDSPLHF
>NA|TRBJ1-3|TRBV7-9|NA
TGTGCCAGCAGCTCTGGGGGTATCGGAAACACCATATATTTT
CASSSGGIGNTIYF
>NA|TRBJ2-2|TRBV9|NA
TGTGCCAGCAGTGCACAGGTACCCGGGGAGCTGTTTTTT
CASSAQVPGELFF
>NA|TRBJ1-6|TRBV9|NA
TGTGCCAGCAGCGTAGACAAGAGCTCCTATAATTCACCCCTCCACTTT
CASSVDKSSYNSPLHF